This T cell receptor (beta chain) was sequenced during a study of blood T cell repertoires in COVID-19. Study information: Acute and convalescent COVID-19 specimens originated in the United States, Italy and Spain.

Per the authors' pipeline: Counts of nucleated cells, estimated from reference gene primer amplification, were obtained. Generated by immunoSEQ multiplex PCR, the TCRdb table keeps only in-frame clones and is missing some. V and J calls and clone size are those listed in that table; D and trimming were worked out from the DNA. The sample lists roughly 74,000 clones; approximately 86% were seen once. The sequenced sample consisted of peripheral blood. This TCR was recovered from a woman of 80 years or more with active or convalescent COVID-19.

The CDR3 loop reads CASSLGGEGWQPQHF. In nucleotides, the CDR3 is TGCGCCAGCAGCTTGGGGGGAGAGGGTTGGCAGCCCCAGCATTTT. The V and J genes are TRBV5-1 and TRBJ1-5; no reliable D call. Trimming took off 0 bases at V and 7 bases at J, with 14 bases between the two ends. CDR1 is SGHRS and CDR2 is YFSETQ in the germline V gene. The CDR3 is 15 amino acids.